Listed here is a single T cell receptor beta chain. The data originate from a study of blood T cell repertoires in COVID-19. Some clones are missing from TCRdb's copy, which holds only in-frame ones; the method was immunoSEQ multiplex PCR. The data contain 200,000 to 250,000 clones, over 75% of them seen just once; the ten biggest clones take up 1.5% to 2%. This CDR3 is built from 12 residues. The germline V gene has CDR1 SGHRS and CDR2 YFSETQ. The V and J ends lost 2 bases and 10 bases respectively, with 10 bases between them. This receptor was taken from a man between 25 and 39 years old who had recovered from COVID-19. The chain couples TRBV5-1 to TRBJ2-1, with D perhaps matching TRBD1 (6 bases). The sequenced sample was peripheral blood. The CDR3 spells CASSFSGDEQFF. DNA of the CDR3: TGCGCCAGCAGCTTTTCAGGGGACGAGCAGTTCTTC.